This entry describes one T cell receptor beta chain. Antigen unknown. In germline, CDR1 is ENHRY, CDR2 SYGVKD. V shed 0 bases and J shed 1 base, with 7 bases lying between them. There are 16 residues in the CDR3. These data come from a study of cytomegalovirus exposure and HLA in healthy donors. Some clones are missing from TCRdb's copy, which holds only in-frame ones; the method was immunoSEQ multiplex PCR. Of 110,000 or so clones listed, 88% are singletons. Broader study findings: Usually a TCR sequence was rare, but some public TCRs were found in many donors. Subsequent analysis found a tendency for first-cohort TCR clusters to co-occur within the approximately 130 validation repertoires.

Sequenced material: PBMCs. This receptor was taken from a man between 18 and 35 years old in good health and CMV-seronegative. The chain recombines TRBV10-3 with TRBJ2-6; no clear D. The CDR3 reads CAISESVGSGANVLTF. The CDR3 DNA is TGTGCCATCAGTGAGTCGGTCGGGTCTGGGGCCAACGTCCTGACTTTC.